These 27 T cell receptor beta chains were sequenced from one sample in a study of cytomegalovirus exposure and HLA in healthy donors. Primers included in the PCR were 60 Vbeta and 13 Jbeta primers. Sequenced by immunoSEQ multiplex PCR; TCRdb stores in-frame clones only, minus some. The sample has more than 130,000 clones, 73% seen once. The sample comprised PBMCs. Every receptor here comes from a human donor in good health.

The chain links TRBV9 to TRBJ2-1, with TRBD2 matching over 7 bases. The length of the CDR3 is 15 residues. Trimming at V came to 0 bases and at J to 10 bases, leaving 10 bases not matched to a gene. Per the germline V gene, CDR1 is SGDLS and CDR2 is YYNGEE. The CDR3 region has the DNA TGTGCCAGCAGCGTAGGCCTAGCGGACCGCCGGGAGCAGTTCTTC. Encoded protein: CASSVGLADRREQFF.

This chain uses TRBV10-3 with TRBJ1-3, with D unresolved. The CDR3 consists of 14 residues. Per germline, CDR1 ENHRY and CDR2 SYGVKD. V lost 10 bases and J lost 2, with 15 bases in between. The CDR3 loop reads CATHGFGPGNTIYF. In DNA form, the CDR3 reads TGTGCCACCCACGGTTTTGGGCCTGGAAACACCATATATTTT.

The chain is built from TRBV30 and TRBJ2-3, with D perhaps matching TRBD1 (5 bases). V was trimmed by 0 bases and J by 4 bases, leaving 11 bases between them. CDR1 GTSNPN and CDR2 SVGIG come from the germline V gene (reference sequence). The CDR3 has 14 amino acids. The CDR3 bases are TGTGCCTGGAGTGTTATGGGGCTGGCAGATACGCAGTATTTT. It translates to CAWSVMGLADTQYF.

The V and J genes are TRBV9 and TRBJ2-7; maybe TRBD2 (6 bases). Between the trimmed V and J ends, which lost 3 bases and 1 base, there was a span of 8 bases. Germline CDR1 SGDLS, CDR2 YYNGEE. The CDR3 sequence is 13 residues long. The CDR3 is CASSAGLSYEQYF. CDR3 DNA: TGTGCCAGCAGCGCGGGACTGTCCTACGAGCAGTACTTC.

This rearrangement joins TRBV18 to TRBJ2-7, with D possibly TRBD2 on 6 matching bases. Trimming pared 2 bases from V and 7 bases from J, leaving 9 bases between. Germline CDR1 and CDR2: KGHSH and LQKENI. This CDR3 spans 12 amino acids. CDR3 region: CASSPAAGEQYF. The CDR3 DNA is TGTGCCAGCTCACCAGCGGCGGGGGAGCAGTACTTC.

The chain has TRBV19 and TRBJ2-1; TRBD2 agrees at 10 bases. Per the germline V gene, CDR1 is LNHDA and CDR2 is SQIVND (reference sequence). Trimming at V came to 2 bases and at J to 4 bases, leaving 8 bases not matched to a gene. This CDR3 is built from 17 residues. CDR3 DNA sequence: TGTGCCAGTAGTATAACGAGCGGGGGGGCCGGGTACAATGAGCAGTTCTTC. Translating gives CASSITSGGAGYNEQFF.

This clone appeared once. The chain recombines TRBV28 with TRBJ1-5, with D perhaps TRBD1 (6 bases). CDR3 length: 14 residues. Germline V gives CDR1 MDHEN, CDR2 SYDVKM. V lost 6 bases and J lost 2, with 11 bases in between. The CDR3 DNA follows: TGTGCCAGCAGACGGAGACAGGGCAATCAGCCCCAGCATTTT. Protein: CASRRRQGNQPQHF.

The V and J genes are TRBV18 and TRBJ2-7, with D possibly TRBD1 on 6 matching bases. The V gene lost 6 bases and the J gene lost 1 base, with 13 bases spanning the gap. CDR3 length: 14 residues. CDR1 is KGHSH, CDR2 LQKENI, per germline. CDR3 loop: CASSPFGQSYEQYF. The CDR3 DNA reads TGTGCCAGCTCCCCTTTTGGACAGTCCTACGAGCAGTACTTC.

The genes are TRBV7-9 and TRBJ2-1; no reliable D call. The germline V and J ends were trimmed by 4 bases and 2 bases, with 6 bases remaining between them. The germline CDR1 and CDR2 sequences are SEHNR and FQNEAQ (reference sequence). The CDR3 loop spans 13 amino acids. The CDR3, as DNA: TGTGCCAGCAGCTCATTAGCCTACAATGAGCAGTTCTTC. Translated, it gives CASSSLAYNEQFF.

A word on this clone: Other DNA sequences in this specimen translate into the identical CDR3. The chain employs TRBV9 and TRBJ2-3; TRBD1 aligns across 7 bases. Looked up from germline, CDR1 is SGDLS and CDR2 is YYNGEE. With V trimmed by 0 bases and J by 1 base, 2 bases remained unmatched. This CDR3 region has 15 residues. The CDR3 sequence is CASSVEGARTDTQYF. The CDR3 nucleotides read TGTGCCAGCAGCGTAGAGGGGGCGCGCACAGATACGCAGTATTTT. Filled out from reference TRBV9 and TRBJ2-3, the complete variable domain reads DSGVTQTPKHLITATGQRVTLRCSPRSGDLSVYWYQQSLDQGLQFLIQYYNGEERAKGNILERFSAQQFPDLHSELNLSSLELGDSALYFCASSVEGARTDTQYFGPGTRLTVL.

The chain has TRBV30 and TRBJ1-5; 7 bases line up with TRBD1. This CDR3 has 15 residues. The germline CDR1 and CDR2 sequences are GTSNPN and SVGIG (reference sequence). With V trimmed by 3 bases and J by 5 bases, 10 bases remained unmatched. The CDR3 spells CAWSPPDRVDQPQHF. The CDR3 DNA sequence: TGTGCCTGGAGCCCCCCTGACAGGGTGGATCAGCCCCAGCATTTT.

The V call is TRBV6-1, the J call TRBJ1-1; the D is unclear. V lost 6 bases, J lost 0 bases, and 8 bases lay in between. The CDR3 is made up of 13 amino acids. Germline V lookup: CDR1 MNHNS, CDR2 SASEGT. Written as DNA, the CDR3 is TGTGCCAGCAGCCCTACTATGAACACTGAAGCTTTCTTT. Protein sequence: CASSPTMNTEAFF.

The chain employs TRBV28 and TRBJ2-3; 9 bases are shared with TRBD1. Looked up from germline, CDR1 is MDHEN and CDR2 is SYDVKM. The CDR3 has 15 amino acids. V gave up 6 bases and J gave up 1 base; unmatched junction bases: 5. In DNA, the CDR3 is TGTGCCAGCAGAGCCTGGGACAGGGGCACAGATACGCAGTATTTT. Its protein is CASRAWDRGTDTQYF.

This clone was counted only a few times. The chain has TRBV11-2 and TRBJ1-1; no firm D call. Trimming stripped 2 bases from V and 1 base from J, with 5 bases between. The CDR3 sequence is 13 residues long. Germline CDR1 is SGHAT and CDR2 is FQNNGV. CDR3 nucleotide sequence: TGTGCCAGCAGCTTATCGGGGAACACTGAAGCTTTCTTT. It codes for CASSLSGNTEAFF.

In the case of this clone: Germline and junction disagree at one end, which may indicate a read error. The chain carries TRBV7-4 and TRBJ2-2; D may be TRBD2 (5 bases). This CDR3 is built from 12 residues. Germline V gene data show CDR1 as SGHVT and CDR2 as SQSDAQ. The CDR3 DNA sequence: TGTGCCAGCAGGGGGAACACCGGGGAGCTGCTTTTT. This translates into CASRGNTGELLF.

CDR3 nucleotide sequence: TGCGCCAGCAGCCAAGGAGGAAACACTGAAGCTTTCTTT. It codes for CASSQGGNTEAFF. This chain uses TRBV4-1 with TRBJ1-1; D gene uncertain. Per the germline V gene, CDR1 is MGHRA and CDR2 is YSYEKL. The CDR3 spans 13 residues. V lost 1 base and J lost 2, with 5 bases in between.

The V gene is TRBV6-1, the J gene TRBJ1-5; D not certain. This CDR3 spans 15 amino acids. Trimming left V 6 bases short and J 6 bases short, with 18 bases between. CDR1 and CDR2 from the germline V gene are MNHNS and SASEGT. This CDR3 is CASRYLRQEGQPQHF. The CDR3, as DNA: TGTGCCAGCAGGTACCTTCGGCAAGAGGGTCAGCCCCAGCATTTT.

The CDR3 reads CSFRELQETQYF. CDR3 DNA sequence: TGTTCCTTTAGGGAGTTACAAGAGACCCAGTACTTC. V gene TRBV7-9 combines with J gene TRBJ2-5, with a possible D match to TRBD2 (5 bases). This CDR3 spans 12 amino acids. The germline V gene encodes CDR1 SEHNR and CDR2 FQNEAQ (reference sequence).

The V call is TRBV5-1, the J call TRBJ1-1, with 12 bases aligning to TRBD1. There are 16 residues in the CDR3. The germline V gene encodes CDR1 SGHRS and CDR2 YFSETQ. V lost 7 bases to trimming and J lost 6 bases; unmatched junction nucleotides: 13. CDR3 sequence: CASHDPAGQGAPEAFF. The CDR3 nucleotides are TGCGCCAGCCATGACCCGGCGGGACAGGGGGCCCCTGAAGCTTTCTTT.

This clone was counted a few times. The rearrangement links TRBV6-5 to TRBJ2-7; 9 nucleotides align to TRBD2. In germline, CDR1 is MNHEY, CDR2 SVGAGI. The CDR3 runs to 15 residues. Germline trimming cut 6 bases from V and 2 bases from J; bases unmatched to any gene: 8. The chain's CDR3 is CASSDSGSTAYEQYF. DNA for the CDR3: TGTGCCAGCAGCGATAGCGGGAGTACCGCCTACGAGCAGTACTTC.

The chain combines TRBV2 with TRBJ1-2, with a possible D match to TRBD1 (6 bases). There are 13 residues in the CDR3. From germline, CDR1 is SNHLY and CDR2 FYNNEI. Between the trimmed V and J ends, which lost 2 bases and 4 bases, there was a span of 8 bases. The CDR3 loop reads CASSERDTYGYTF. The CDR3 DNA sequence: TGTGCCAGCAGTGAAAGGGACACCTATGGCTACACCTTC.

This chain connects TRBV28 to TRBJ1-3; D gene ambiguous. The germline CDR1 and CDR2 sequences are MDHEN and SYDVKM. Trimming took 3 bases from V and 0 from J, leaving 15 bases between them. This CDR3 contains 17 residues. CDR3 in DNA: TGTGCCAGCAGTTTCGTTGGGCAGGCGAGCTCTGGAAACACCATATATTTT. Protein sequence: CASSFVGQASSGNTIYF. The entire variable domain, with the rest obtained from reference TRBV28 and TRBJ1-3, is as follows: DVKVTQSSRYLVKRTGEKVFLECVQDMDHENMFWYRQDPGLGLRLIYFSYDVKMKEKGDIPEGYSVSREKKERFSLILESASTNQTSMYLCASSFVGQASSGNTIYFGEGSWLTVV.

The chain joins TRBV4-1 to TRBJ1-2; unclear D gene. Trimming shortened V by 0 bases and J by 8 bases, and 22 bases separated the two germline ends. This CDR3 is built from 17 residues. Germline CDR1 and CDR2: MGHRA and YSYEKL. Here the CDR3 DNA reads TGCGCCAGCAGCCAAGATACTACCCTCGTAAGGGAGCACGGCTACACCTTC. It yields the protein CASSQDTTLVREHGYTF.

This clone was seen a single time. The chain joins TRBV5-6 to TRBJ2-7; D is unresolved. V lost 1 base to trimming and J lost 0 bases, with 5 bases between them. The CDR3 has 13 amino acids. The germline V gene encodes CDR1 SGHDT and CDR2 YYEEEE. CDR3 sequence (DNA): TGTGCCAGCAGCTTGTGGAGCTCCTACGAGCAGTACTTC. Translation: CASSLWSSYEQYF.

The V gene is TRBV5-1, the J gene TRBJ2-7, with TRBD2 identical over 9 bases. The CDR3 runs 15 residues. V dropped 4 bases and J dropped 0; count of bases not matched to a gene: 5. The germline V gene encodes CDR1 SGHRS and CDR2 YFSETQ. The CDR3 spells CASSILSGGSYEQYF. DNA of the CDR3: TGCGCCAGCAGCATCCTTAGCGGGGGCTCCTACGAGCAGTACTTC. Supplemented by reference TRBV5-1 and TRBJ2-7, the full variable domain reads KAGVTQTPRYLIKTRGQQVTLSCSPISGHRSVSWYQQTPGQGLQFLFEYFSETQRNKGNFPGRFSGRQFSNSRSEMNVSTLELGDSALYLCASSILSGGSYEQYFGPGTRLTVT.

This chain uses TRBV29-1 with TRBJ2-7; TRBD1 matches at 10 bases. The CDR3 is made up of 15 amino acids. Looked up from germline, CDR1 is SQVTM and CDR2 is ANQGSEA. Losses at the gene ends were 4 bases for V and 9 bases for J; bases not matched to a gene: 15. CDR3 sequence reads: CSVGRSRDRGFGQYF. Written as DNA, the CDR3 is TGCAGCGTTGGAAGGAGCAGGGACAGGGGATTCGGGCAGTACTTC.

The chain combines TRBV4-2 with TRBJ2-1; TRBD2 agrees at 11 bases. The CDR3 is 15 amino acids. After removal of 4 bases from V and 14 bases from J, the junction contained 13 bases not matched to a gene. Germline V gives CDR1 LGHNA, CDR2 YNFKEQ. CDR3 loop: CASSRKLAGEEMEFF. The CDR3 DNA sequence: TGTGCCAGCAGCCGAAAACTAGCGGGAGAGGAGATGGAGTTCTTC.